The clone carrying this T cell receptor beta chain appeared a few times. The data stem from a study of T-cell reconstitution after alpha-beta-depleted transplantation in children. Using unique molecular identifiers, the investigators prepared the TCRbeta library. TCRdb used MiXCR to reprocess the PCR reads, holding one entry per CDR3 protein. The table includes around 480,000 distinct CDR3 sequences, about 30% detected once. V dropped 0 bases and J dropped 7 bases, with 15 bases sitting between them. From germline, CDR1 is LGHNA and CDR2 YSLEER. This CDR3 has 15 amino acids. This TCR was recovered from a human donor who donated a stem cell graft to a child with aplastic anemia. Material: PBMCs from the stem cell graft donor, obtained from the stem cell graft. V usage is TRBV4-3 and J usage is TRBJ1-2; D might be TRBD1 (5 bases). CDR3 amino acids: CASSQDKGPQIGYTF. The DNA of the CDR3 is TGCGCCAGCAGCCAAGATAAGGGGCCTCAAATTGGCTACACCTTC.